The clone carrying this T cell receptor (beta chain) was found once. Its specificity is unknown. Relapse was seen in all patients after autologous stem cell transplantation, and brentuximab vedotin exposure was variable. V was clipped by 6 bases and J by 5 bases; unmatched bases: 5. CDR1 SNHLY and CDR2 FYNNEI come from the germline V gene. This CDR3 is 15 amino acids long. Measured with immunoSEQ multiplex PCR; TCRdb has only the in-frame clones, and not every one. The sample carries about 58,000 clones, 88% recorded once. The data belong to a study of PD-1 blockade in classical Hodgkin lymphoma. General study points: By C4D1 there was a significant rise in CD4+ TCR diversity but not in CD8+ TCR diversity. Complete responders had baseline diversity similar to newly diagnosed patients.

V usage is TRBV2 and J usage is TRBJ1-5; TRBD1 aligns across 12 bases. Sequenced here: peripheral blood mononuclear cells (PBMCs), sampled before the second cycle of nivolumab. This receptor was identified in a human donor with classical Hodgkin lymphoma. CDR3 DNA: TGTGCCAGCAGGGGGGGACAGGGGGCAGATCAGCCCCAGCATTTT. Translation gives CASRGGQGADQPQHF. Drawing the rest from reference TRBV2 and TRBJ1-5, the complete variable domain is EPEVTQTPSHQVTQMGQEVILRCVPISNHLYFYWYRQILGQKVEFLVSFYNNEISEKSEIFDDQFSVERPDGSNFTLKIRSTKLEDSAMYFCASRGGQGADQPQHFGDGTRLSIL.